The 16 T cell receptor beta chains given below trace back to one sample, sequenced in a study of cytomegalovirus exposure and HLA in healthy donors. The PCR ran on 60 Vbeta and 13 Jbeta primers. The method was immunoSEQ multiplex PCR; TCRdb's version includes in-frame clones alone and lacks a portion of them. The sample consists of more than 85,000 clones, around three quarters of them appearing once. The sequencing sample was made of PBMCs. The receptors derive from a male donor in good health and CMV-seropositive.

In DNA form, the CDR3 reads TGTGCCAGTACCGGGACAGGGCAAGGTGGCTACACCTTC. Amino acid sequence: CASTGTGQGGYTF. The V call is TRBV2, the J call TRBJ1-2, with 9 positions matching TRBD1. V lost 9 bases and J lost 7; bases outside the gene matches: 9. Germline CDR1 reads SNHLY; CDR2 reads FYNNEI. This CDR3 comprises 13 residues.

This clone was detected a few times. The chain links TRBV30 to TRBJ1-5; perhaps TRBD1 as D (5 bases). Trimming took 1 base from V and 2 from J, leaving 9 bases between them. Germline assignment: CDR1 GTSNPN and CDR2 SVGIG (reference sequence). This CDR3 comprises 14 residues. CDR3 bases: TGTGCCTGGAGTGAGACAGCCGGCAATCAGCCCCAGCATTTT. Its translation: CAWSETAGNQPQHF.

The chain links TRBV5-1 to TRBJ2-5, with TRBD2 matching 7 bases. CDR1 is SGHRS, CDR2 YFSETQ, per germline. CDR3 length: 14 amino acids. The V and J ends lost 0 bases and 2 bases, in that order; junction bases with no gene match: 1. CDR3 amino acids: CASSLGEGQETQYF. The CDR3 DNA reads as TGCGCCAGCAGCTTGGGGGAGGGACAAGAGACCCAGTACTTC.

The chain has TRBV27 and TRBJ1-2; perhaps TRBD1 as D (6 bases). Trimming cost V 2 bases and J 2 bases, with 9 bases left between them. CDR3 length: 14 residues. Germline values: CDR1 MNHEY, CDR2 SMNVEV (reference sequence). The CDR3 nucleotides read TGTGCCAGCAGTTTAAGTAGGGGGAACTATGGCTACACCTTC. It translates to CASSLSRGNYGYTF.

The rearrangement uses TRBV9 and TRBJ2-5; 10 positions agree with TRBD1. CDR3 size: 17 residues. Trimming took 4 bases from V and 3 from J; bases not matched to a gene: 12. Germline V gene sequence: CDR1 SGDLS, CDR2 YYNGEE. As DNA, the CDR3 is TGTGCCAGCAGCACGCCCCCGGTTGGGACAGGGGAAGAGACCCAGTACTTC. Its protein product is CASSTPPVGTGEETQYF.

The rearrangement joins TRBV13 to TRBJ1-6; TRBD1 matches at 8 bases. The V gene's germline CDR1 is PRHDT and CDR2 FYEKMQ (reference sequence). This CDR3 has 14 residues. V shed 5 bases and J 8 bases; nucleotides not matched to a gene: 5. CDR3 nucleotide sequence: TGTGCCAGCAGCAAGGACAGGGTTGATTCACCCCTCCACTTT. The encoded protein is CASSKDRVDSPLHF.

The V call is TRBV4-1, the J call TRBJ1-2; D unresolved. V shed 4 bases and J shed 3 bases, with 21 bases lying between them. The CDR3 is made up of 17 amino acids. Looked up from germline, CDR1 is MGHRA and CDR2 is YSYEKL. CDR3 in amino acids: CASSRLAGVRTHYGYTF. CDR3 nucleotide sequence: TGCGCCAGCAGCCGCTTGGCCGGGGTCCGTACTCACTATGGCTACACCTTC.

The chain is built from TRBV5-6 and TRBJ1-2; D is undetermined. The germline CDR1 and CDR2 sequences are SGHDT and YYEEEE. The CDR3 contains 15 residues. Trimming pared 2 bases from V and 4 bases from J, leaving 15 bases between. In DNA form, the CDR3 reads TGTGCCAGCAGCTTCTTTTTTTCGGAGAGCTATGGCTACACCTTC. Its translation is CASSFFFSESYGYTF.

The chain is built from TRBV30 and TRBJ2-2; tentative D call: TRBD2 (7 bases). Trimming stripped 0 bases from V and 4 bases from J, with 18 bases between. CDR1 is GTSNPN, CDR2 SVGIG, per germline (reference sequence). The CDR3 consists of 17 residues. CDR3 nucleotides: TGTGCCTGGAGTGTACAGGGAGGGGGGCTGGTCACCGGGGAGCTGTTTTTT. Translated: CAWSVQGGGLVTGELFF.

On this clone itself: Germline is not matched at one junction end, which may reflect a read error. The V and J genes are TRBV30 and TRBJ1-5; 7 bases match TRBD1. The CDR3 loop spans 14 amino acids. Germline V lookup: CDR1 GTSNPN, CDR2 SVGIG (reference sequence). The CDR3: CAWSAGQSNRPQHF. CDR3 coding DNA: TGTGCCTGGAGTGCGGGACAGAGCAATCGGCCCCAGCATTTT.

The chain employs TRBV15 and TRBJ1-2, with a weak D call TRBD1 (6 bases). V dropped 0 bases and J dropped 4 bases, with 12 bases sitting between them. Germline CDR1 LNHNV, CDR2 YYDKDF (reference sequence). This CDR3 region has 15 residues. Here the CDR3 DNA reads TGTGCCACCAGCAGAGAGGCAGGGGTTGGCTATGGCTACACCTTC. This gives the protein CATSREAGVGYGYTF.

The V gene is TRBV30, the J gene TRBJ2-2; 9 bases map to TRBD1. Germline CDR1 reads GTSNPN; CDR2 reads SVGIG (reference sequence). The CDR3 spans 17 residues. The V and J ends lost 0 bases and 5 bases, in that order; junction bases with no gene match: 10. DNA for the CDR3: TGTGCCTGGAGTGTAGGGCTTGGGACAGGGTGGACCGGGGAGCTGTTTTTT. Encoded protein: CAWSVGLGTGWTGELFF.

CDR3 protein: CASSNPSRRNTEAFF. The CDR3 coding sequence is TGTGCCAGCAGTAACCCTAGTCGGCGGAACACTGAAGCTTTCTTT. The V call is TRBV6-6, the J call TRBJ1-1; D is unresolved. This CDR3 is 15 amino acids long. The germline gives CDR1 MNHNY, CDR2 SVGAGI (reference sequence). V gave up 5 bases and J gave up 1 base, with 14 bases separating them.

This chain links TRBV5-6 with TRBJ2-7, with D possibly matching TRBD2 (6 bases). V dropped 0 bases and J dropped 9 bases, with 13 bases sitting between them. Germline values: CDR1 SGHDT, CDR2 YYEEEE. This CDR3 contains 13 residues. The CDR3 region has the DNA TGTGCCAGCAGCTTGGGAGAGGGAGGAGGGCAGTACTTC. Encoded protein: CASSLGEGGGQYF.

This chain joins TRBV6-1 and TRBJ1-5, with D perhaps matching TRBD1 (6 bases). CDR3 size: 14 residues. Per germline, CDR1 MNHNS and CDR2 SASEGT. The germline V and J ends were trimmed by 6 bases and 2 bases, with 11 bases remaining between them. The chain's CDR3 is CASRQGIGNQPQHF. The CDR3 DNA reads TGTGCCAGCAGACAGGGTATCGGCAATCAGCCCCAGCATTTT.

This clone was seen only once. The CDR3 region has the DNA TGTGCCAGCAGTCAACTGCAGGTAGTTGGTTACAATGAGCAGTTCTTC. Amino acid sequence: CASSQLQVVGYNEQFF. J is TRBJ2-1 and V is TRBV5-4, with no clear D. Germline CDR1 SGHNT, CDR2 YYREEE (reference sequence). The CDR3 is made up of 16 amino acids. V lost 5 bases and J 4 bases, leaving 19 bases between the germline ends.